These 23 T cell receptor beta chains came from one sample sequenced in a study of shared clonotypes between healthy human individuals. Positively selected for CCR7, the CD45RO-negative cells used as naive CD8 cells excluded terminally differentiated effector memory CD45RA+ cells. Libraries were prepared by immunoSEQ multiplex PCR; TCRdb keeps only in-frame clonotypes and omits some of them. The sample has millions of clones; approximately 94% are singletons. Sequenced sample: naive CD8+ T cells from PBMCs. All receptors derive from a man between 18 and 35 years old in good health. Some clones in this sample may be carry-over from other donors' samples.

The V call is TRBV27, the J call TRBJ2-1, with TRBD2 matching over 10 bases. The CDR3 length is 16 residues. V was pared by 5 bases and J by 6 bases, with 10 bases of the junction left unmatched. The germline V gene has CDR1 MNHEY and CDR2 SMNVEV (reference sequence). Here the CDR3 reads CASSPRTGLALNEQFF. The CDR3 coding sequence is TGTGCCAGCAGTCCCCGAACGGGACTAGCGCTCAATGAGCAGTTCTTC.

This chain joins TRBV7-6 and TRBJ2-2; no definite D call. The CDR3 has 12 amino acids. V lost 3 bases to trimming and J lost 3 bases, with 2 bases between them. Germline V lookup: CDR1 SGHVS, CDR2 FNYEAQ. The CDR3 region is CASSFYTGELFF. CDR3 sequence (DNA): TGTGCCAGCAGCTTTTACACCGGGGAGCTGTTTTTT.

CDR3 residues: CASSERVPTEAFF. The CDR3 DNA reads as TGCGCCAGCAGTGAGAGGGTTCCCACTGAAGCTTTCTTT. This rearrangement joins TRBV10-1 to TRBJ1-1; D is ambiguous. The CDR3 totals 13 residues. Germline V lookup: CDR1 WNHNN, CDR2 SYGVQD (reference sequence). The V end lost 2 bases, the J end lost 4 bases, and 8 bases lay between the germline ends.

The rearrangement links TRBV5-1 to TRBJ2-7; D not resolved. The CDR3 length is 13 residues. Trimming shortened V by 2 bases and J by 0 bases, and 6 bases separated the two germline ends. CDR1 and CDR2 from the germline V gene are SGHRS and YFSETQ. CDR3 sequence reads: CASSFESSYEQYF. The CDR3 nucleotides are TGCGCCAGCAGCTTCGAGAGCTCCTACGAGCAGTACTTC.

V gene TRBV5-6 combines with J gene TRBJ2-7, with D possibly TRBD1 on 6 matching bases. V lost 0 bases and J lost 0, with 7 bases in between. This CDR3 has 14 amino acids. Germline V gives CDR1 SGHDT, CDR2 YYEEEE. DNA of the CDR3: TGTGCCAGCAGCTTGGAGGGGGACTCCTACGAGCAGTACTTC. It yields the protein CASSLEGDSYEQYF.

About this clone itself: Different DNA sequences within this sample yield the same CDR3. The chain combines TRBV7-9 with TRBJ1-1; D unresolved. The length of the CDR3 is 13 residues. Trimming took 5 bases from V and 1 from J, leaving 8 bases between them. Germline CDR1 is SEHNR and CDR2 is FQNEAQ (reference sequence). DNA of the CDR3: TGTGCCAGCAGCCTTGCAGCGAACACTGAAGCTTTCTTT. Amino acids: CASSLAANTEAFF.

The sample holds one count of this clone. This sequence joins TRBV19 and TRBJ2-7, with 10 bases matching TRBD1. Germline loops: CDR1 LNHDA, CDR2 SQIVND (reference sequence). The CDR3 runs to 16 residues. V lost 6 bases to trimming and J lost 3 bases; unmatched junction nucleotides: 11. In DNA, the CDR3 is TGTGCCAGTAGCGCAAGCGACAGGGGGCTAGACTACGAGCAGTACTTC. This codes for CASSASDRGLDYEQYF.

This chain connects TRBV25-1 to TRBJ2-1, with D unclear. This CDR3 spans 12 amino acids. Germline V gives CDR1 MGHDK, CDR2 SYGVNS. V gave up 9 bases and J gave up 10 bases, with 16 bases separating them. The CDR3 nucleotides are TGTGCCAGTAAATGGGGTCCTGGAGAGCAGTTCTTC. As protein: CASKWGPGEQFF.

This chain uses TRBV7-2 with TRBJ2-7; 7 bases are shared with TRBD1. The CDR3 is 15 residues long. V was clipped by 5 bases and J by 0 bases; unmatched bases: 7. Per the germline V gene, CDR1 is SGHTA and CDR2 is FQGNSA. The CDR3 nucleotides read TGTGCCAGCAGCCCCCGGACAGGCCACTCCTACGAGCAGTACTTC. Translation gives CASSPRTGHSYEQYF. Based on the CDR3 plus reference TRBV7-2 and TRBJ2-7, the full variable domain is GAGVSQSPSNKVTEKGKDVELRCDPISGHTALYWYRQSLGQGLEFLIYFQGNSAPDKSGLPSDRFSAERTGGSVSTLTIQRTQQEDSAVYLCASSPRTGHSYEQYFGPGTRLTVT.

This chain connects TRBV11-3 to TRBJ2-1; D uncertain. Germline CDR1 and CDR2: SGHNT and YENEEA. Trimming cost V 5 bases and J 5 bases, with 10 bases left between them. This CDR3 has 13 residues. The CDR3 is CASSRRINNEQFF. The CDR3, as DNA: TGTGCCAGCAGCCGCCGAATTAACAATGAGCAGTTCTTC.

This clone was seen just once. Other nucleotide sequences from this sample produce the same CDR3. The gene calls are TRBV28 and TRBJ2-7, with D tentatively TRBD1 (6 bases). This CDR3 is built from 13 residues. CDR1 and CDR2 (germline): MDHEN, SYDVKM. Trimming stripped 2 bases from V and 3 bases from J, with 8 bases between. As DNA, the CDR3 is TGTGCCAGCAGTTTAGGGGACAACTACGAGCAGTACTTC. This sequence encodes CASSLGDNYEQYF. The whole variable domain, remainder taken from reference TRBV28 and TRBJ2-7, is DVKVTQSSRYLVKRTGEKVFLECVQDMDHENMFWYRQDPGLGLRLIYFSYDVKMKEKGDIPEGYSVSREKKERFSLILESASTNQTSMYLCASSLGDNYEQYFGPGTRLTVT.

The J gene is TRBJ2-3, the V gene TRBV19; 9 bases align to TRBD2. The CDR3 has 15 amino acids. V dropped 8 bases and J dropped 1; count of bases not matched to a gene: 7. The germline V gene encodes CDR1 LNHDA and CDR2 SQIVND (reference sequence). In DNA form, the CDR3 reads TGTGCCAGTTCACCCACTAGCGGGCGCACAGATACGCAGTATTTT. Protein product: CASSPTSGRTDTQYF.

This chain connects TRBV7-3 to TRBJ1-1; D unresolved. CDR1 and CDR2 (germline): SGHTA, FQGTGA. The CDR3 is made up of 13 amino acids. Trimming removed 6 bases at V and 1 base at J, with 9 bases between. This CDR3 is CASSWGGNTEAFF. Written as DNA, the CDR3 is TGTGCCAGCAGTTGGGGAGGGAACACTGAAGCTTTCTTT.

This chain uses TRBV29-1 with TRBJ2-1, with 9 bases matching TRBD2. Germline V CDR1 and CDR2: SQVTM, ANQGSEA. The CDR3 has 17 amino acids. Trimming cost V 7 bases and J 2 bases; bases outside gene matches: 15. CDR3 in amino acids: CSAHDASGTSPYNEQFF. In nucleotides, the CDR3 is TGCAGCGCCCACGACGCGTCCGGGACTAGCCCCTACAATGAGCAGTTCTTC.

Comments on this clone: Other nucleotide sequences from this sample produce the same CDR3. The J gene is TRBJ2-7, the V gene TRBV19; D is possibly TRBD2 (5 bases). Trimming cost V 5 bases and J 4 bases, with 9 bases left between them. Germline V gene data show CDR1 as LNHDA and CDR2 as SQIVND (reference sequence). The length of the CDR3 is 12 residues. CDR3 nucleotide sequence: TGTGCCAGTAGTTCGGACTCGTACGAGCAGTACTTC. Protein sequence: CASSSDSYEQYF.

Here the CDR3 reads CASSIGLSYEQYF. The CDR3 DNA reads TGTGCCAGCAGCATAGGACTCTCCTACGAGCAGTACTTC. J is TRBJ2-7 and V is TRBV7-8, with a possible D match to TRBD2 (5 bases). Trimming shortened V by 5 bases and J by 0 bases, and 8 bases separated the two germline ends. The germline V gene has CDR1 SGHVS and CDR2 FQNEAQ. This CDR3 spans 13 amino acids.

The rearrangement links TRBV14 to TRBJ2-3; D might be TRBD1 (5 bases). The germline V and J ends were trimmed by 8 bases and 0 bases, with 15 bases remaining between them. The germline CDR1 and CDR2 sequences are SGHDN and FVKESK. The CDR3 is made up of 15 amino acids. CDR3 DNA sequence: TGTGCCAGCCTCCCAGCAGGGCGGAGCACAGATACGCAGTATTTT. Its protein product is CASLPAGRSTDTQYF.

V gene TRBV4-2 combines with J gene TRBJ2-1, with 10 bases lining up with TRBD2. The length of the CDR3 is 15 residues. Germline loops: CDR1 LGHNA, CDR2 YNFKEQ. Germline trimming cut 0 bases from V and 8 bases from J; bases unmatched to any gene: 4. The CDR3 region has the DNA TGTGCCAGCAGCCAAGAAAGCGGGAGGGCCGATGAGCAGTTCTTC. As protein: CASSQESGRADEQFF.

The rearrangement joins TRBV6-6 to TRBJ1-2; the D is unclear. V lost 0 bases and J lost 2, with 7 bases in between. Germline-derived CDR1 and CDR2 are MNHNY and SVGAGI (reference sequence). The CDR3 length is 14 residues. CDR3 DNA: TGTGCCAGCAGTTACTCCCCCACGAACTATGGCTACACCTTC. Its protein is CASSYSPTNYGYTF.

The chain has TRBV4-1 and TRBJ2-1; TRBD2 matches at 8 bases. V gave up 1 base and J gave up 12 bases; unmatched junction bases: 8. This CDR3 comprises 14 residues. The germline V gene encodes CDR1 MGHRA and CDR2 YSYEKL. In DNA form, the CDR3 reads TGCGCCAGCAGCCAAGTAACCGGGGGGGACCTGCAGTTCTTC. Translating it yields CASSQVTGGDLQFF.

The CDR3 protein is CASSPSGGQGGYEQYF. The CDR3, as DNA: TGCGCCAGCAGCCCCTCGGGAGGACAGGGAGGCTACGAGCAGTACTTC. V is TRBV5-1 and J is TRBJ2-7; D may be TRBD1 (8 bases). The V gene lost 4 bases and the J gene lost 3 bases, with 20 bases spanning the gap. This CDR3 is built from 16 residues. The germline V gene has CDR1 SGHRS and CDR2 YFSETQ.

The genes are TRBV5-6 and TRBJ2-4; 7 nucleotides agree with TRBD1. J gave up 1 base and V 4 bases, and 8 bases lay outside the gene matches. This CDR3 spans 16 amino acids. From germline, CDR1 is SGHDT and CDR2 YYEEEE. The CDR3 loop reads CASSLTTGLAKNIQYF. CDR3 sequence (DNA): TGTGCCAGCAGCCTTACGACAGGGTTGGCCAAAAACATTCAGTACTTC.

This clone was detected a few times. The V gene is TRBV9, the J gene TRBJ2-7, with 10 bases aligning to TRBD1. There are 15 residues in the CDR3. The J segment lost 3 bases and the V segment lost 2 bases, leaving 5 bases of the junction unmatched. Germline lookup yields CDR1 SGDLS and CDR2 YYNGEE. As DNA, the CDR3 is TGTGCCAGCAGCGTGACTGGGACAGGGGTCTACGAGCAGTACTTC. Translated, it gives CASSVTGTGVYEQYF. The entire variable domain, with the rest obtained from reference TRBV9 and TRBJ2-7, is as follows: DSGVTQTPKHLITATGQRVTLRCSPRSGDLSVYWYQQSLDQGLQFLIQYYNGEERAKGNILERFSAQQFPDLHSELNLSSLELGDSALYFCASSVTGTGVYEQYFGPGTRLTVT.